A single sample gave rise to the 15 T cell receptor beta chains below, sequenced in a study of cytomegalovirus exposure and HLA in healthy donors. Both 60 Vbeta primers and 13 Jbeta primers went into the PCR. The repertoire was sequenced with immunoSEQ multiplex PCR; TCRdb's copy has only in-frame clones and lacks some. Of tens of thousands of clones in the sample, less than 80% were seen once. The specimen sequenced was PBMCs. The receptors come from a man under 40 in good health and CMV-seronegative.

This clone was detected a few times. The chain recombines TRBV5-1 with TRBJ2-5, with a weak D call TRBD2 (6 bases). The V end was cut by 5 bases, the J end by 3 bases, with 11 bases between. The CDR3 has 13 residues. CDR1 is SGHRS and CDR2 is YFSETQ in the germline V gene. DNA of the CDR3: TGCGCCAGCAGTCGAGGAGGGGAAGAGACCCAGTACTTC. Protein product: CASSRGGEETQYF.

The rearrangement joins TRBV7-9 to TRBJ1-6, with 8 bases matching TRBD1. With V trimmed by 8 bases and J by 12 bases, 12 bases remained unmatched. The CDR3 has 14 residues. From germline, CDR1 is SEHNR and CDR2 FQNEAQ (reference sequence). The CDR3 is CASRNRQGPGPLHF. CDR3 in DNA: TGTGCCAGCCGAAACCGACAGGGGCCTGGACCCCTCCACTTT. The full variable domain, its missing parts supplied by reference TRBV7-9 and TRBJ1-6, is DTGVSQNPRHKITKRGQNVTFRCDPISEHNRLYWYRQTLGQGPEFLTYFQNEAQLEKSRLLSDRFSAERPKGSFSTLEIQRTEQGDSAMYLCASRNRQGPGPLHFGNGTRLTVT.

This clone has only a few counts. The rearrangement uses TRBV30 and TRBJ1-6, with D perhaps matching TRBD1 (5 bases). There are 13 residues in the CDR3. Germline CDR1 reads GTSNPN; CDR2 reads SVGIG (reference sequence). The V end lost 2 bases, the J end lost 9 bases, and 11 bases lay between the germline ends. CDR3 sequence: CAWSPGTGSPLHF. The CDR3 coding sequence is TGTGCCTGGAGTCCCGGGACTGGTTCACCCCTCCACTTT.

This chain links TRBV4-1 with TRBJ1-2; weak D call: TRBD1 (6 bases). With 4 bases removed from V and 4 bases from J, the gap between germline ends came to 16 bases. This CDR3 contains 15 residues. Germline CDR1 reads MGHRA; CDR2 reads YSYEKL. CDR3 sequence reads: CASSPITGFGYGYTF. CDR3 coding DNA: TGCGCCAGCAGCCCAATAACAGGGTTCGGCTATGGCTACACCTTC.

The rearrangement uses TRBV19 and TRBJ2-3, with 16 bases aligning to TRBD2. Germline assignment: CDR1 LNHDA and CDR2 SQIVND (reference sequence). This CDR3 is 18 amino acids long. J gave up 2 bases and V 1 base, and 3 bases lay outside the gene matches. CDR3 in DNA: TGTGCCAGTAGTATAGGGGGGACTAGCGGGAGGGCCACAGATACGCAGTATTTT. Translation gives CASSIGGTSGRATDTQYF.

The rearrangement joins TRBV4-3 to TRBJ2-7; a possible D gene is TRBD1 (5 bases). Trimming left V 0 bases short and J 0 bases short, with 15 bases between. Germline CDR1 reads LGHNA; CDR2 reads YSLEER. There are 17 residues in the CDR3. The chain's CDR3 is CASSQEGPGIVSYEQYF. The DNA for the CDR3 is TGCGCCAGCAGCCAAGAAGGGCCAGGGATCGTCTCCTACGAGCAGTACTTC.

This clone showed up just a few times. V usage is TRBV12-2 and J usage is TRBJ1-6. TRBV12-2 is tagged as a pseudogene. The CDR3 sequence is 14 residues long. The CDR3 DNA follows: TGTGCAAGTCGGCCCCGGAGGTTTGATTCACCCCTCCACTTT. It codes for CASRPRRFDSPLHF.

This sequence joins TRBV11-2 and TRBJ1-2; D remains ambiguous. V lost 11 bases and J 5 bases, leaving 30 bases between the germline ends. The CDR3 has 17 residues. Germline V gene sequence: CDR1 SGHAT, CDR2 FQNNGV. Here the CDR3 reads CAVPSDGKSVRGYGYTF. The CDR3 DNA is TGTGCCGTACCCTCCGACGGCAAATCCGTTCGAGGGTATGGCTACACCTTC.

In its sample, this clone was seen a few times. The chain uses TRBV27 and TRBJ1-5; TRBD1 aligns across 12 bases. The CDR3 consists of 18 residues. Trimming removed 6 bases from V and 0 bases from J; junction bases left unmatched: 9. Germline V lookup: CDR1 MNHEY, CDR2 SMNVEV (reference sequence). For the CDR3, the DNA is TGTGCCAGCAGAGACGGGACAGGGGGCGACAATAGCAATCAGCCCCAGCATTTT. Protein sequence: CASRDGTGGDNSNQPQHF.

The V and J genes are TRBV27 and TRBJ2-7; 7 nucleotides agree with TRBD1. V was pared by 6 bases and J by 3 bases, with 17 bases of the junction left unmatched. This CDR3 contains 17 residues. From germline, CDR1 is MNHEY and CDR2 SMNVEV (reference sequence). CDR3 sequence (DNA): TGTGCCAGCAGACCCAACAATCCAGGGGGTTCCCTCTACGAGCAGTACTTC. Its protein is CASRPNNPGGSLYEQYF.

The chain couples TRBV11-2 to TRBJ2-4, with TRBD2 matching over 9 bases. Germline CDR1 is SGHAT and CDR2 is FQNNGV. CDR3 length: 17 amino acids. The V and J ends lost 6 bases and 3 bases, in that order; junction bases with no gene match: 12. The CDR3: CASRSGTSKGGKNIQYF. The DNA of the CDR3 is TGTGCCAGCAGGTCCGGGACTAGCAAAGGCGGCAAAAACATTCAGTACTTC.

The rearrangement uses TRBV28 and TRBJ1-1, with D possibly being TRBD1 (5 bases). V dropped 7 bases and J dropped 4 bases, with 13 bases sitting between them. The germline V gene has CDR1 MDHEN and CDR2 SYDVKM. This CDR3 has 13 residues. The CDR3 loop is CASKGPWGTEAFF. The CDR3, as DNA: TGTGCCAGCAAGGGGCCTTGGGGCACTGAAGCTTTCTTT.

The CDR3 DNA follows: TGTGCCTGGAGGGGGGGGATCGGCACAGATACGCAGTATTTT. Translation gives CAWRGGIGTDTQYF. The V gene is TRBV30, the J gene TRBJ2-3, with TRBD2 matching 7 bases. The V segment lost 3 bases and the J segment 1 base; nucleotides outside the gene matches: 4. The CDR3 covers 14 residues. Germline CDR1 is GTSNPN and CDR2 is SVGIG (reference sequence).

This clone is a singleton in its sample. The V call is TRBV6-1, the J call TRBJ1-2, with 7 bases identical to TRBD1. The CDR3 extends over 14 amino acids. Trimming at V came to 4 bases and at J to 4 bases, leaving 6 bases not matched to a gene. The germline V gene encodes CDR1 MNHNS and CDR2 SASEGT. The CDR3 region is CASSVGDSGYGYTF. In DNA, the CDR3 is TGTGCCAGCAGTGTAGGGGACAGTGGCTATGGCTACACCTTC.

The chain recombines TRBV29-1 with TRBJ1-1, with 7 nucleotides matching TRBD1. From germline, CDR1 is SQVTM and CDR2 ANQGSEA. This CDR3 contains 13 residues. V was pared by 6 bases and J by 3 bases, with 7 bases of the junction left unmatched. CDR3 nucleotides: TGCAGCGTCGTGGACAGGTCGGACACTGAAGCTTTCTTT. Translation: CSVVDRSDTEAFF.